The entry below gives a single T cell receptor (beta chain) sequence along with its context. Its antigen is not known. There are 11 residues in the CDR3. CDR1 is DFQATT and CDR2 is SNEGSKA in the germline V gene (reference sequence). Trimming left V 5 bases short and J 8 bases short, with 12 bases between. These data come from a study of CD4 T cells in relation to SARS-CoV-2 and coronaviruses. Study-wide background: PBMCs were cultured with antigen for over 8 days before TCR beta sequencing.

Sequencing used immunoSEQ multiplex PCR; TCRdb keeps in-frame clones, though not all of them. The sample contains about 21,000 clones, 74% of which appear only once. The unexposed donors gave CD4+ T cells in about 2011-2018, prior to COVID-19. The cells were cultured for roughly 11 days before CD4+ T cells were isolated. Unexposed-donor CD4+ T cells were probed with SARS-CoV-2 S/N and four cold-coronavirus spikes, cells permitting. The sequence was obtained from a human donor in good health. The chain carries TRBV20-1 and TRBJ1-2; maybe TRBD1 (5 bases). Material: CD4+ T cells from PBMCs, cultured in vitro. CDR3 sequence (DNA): TGCAGTGCTGGGGGACGGTCGGGCTACACCTTC. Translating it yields CSAGGRSGYTF.